This T cell receptor (beta chain) originates from a study of T cells after yellow fever vaccination. Across the whole study: Libraries from low-cell-number fractions were prepared with the SMART-Seq v4 Ultra Low Input RNA kit. Study-wide results and caveats: Reappearance after the booster was observed for most primary-vaccination clones (roughly 97% CD4, just over 85% CD8). The presence of abundant clonotypes contaminating from the bulk population was possible in FACS-sorted repertoires. When the response was secondary, it was weaker but reached its peak faster, day 5 versus 15.

Trimming stripped 5 bases from V and 2 bases from J, with 10 bases between. The CDR3 is made up of 15 amino acids. Germline values: CDR1 KGHSH, CDR2 LQKENI. This clonotype was seen a few times. Its antigen remains unknown. TCRdb passed the 5' RACE reads through MiXCR, listing each CDR3 protein once. The sample has 310,000 or so distinct CDR3 sequences, 3% to 4.5% seen once. The receptor was isolated from a man between 18 and 29 years old who received the YFV17D yellow fever vaccine. The input for sequencing was PBMCs, taken on the day of the yellow fever booster vaccination. The chain combines TRBV18 with TRBJ2-6; D remains ambiguous. The CDR3, as DNA: TGTGCCAGCTCAGGCCCAATCGCTGGGGCCAACGTCCTGACTTTC. The encoded protein is CASSGPIAGANVLTF.